The entry below describes one T cell receptor beta chain. PCR employed 60 Vbeta and 13 Jbeta primers. Using immunoSEQ multiplex PCR, the repertoire was profiled, and TCRdb retains in-frame clones only, with some absent. The table has some 160,000 clones, around four fifths seen once. The CDR3 totals 16 residues. Trimming shortened V by 0 bases and J by 6 bases, and 15 bases separated the two germline ends. From germline, CDR1 is LGHNA and CDR2 YNFKEQ. The data were taken from a study of cytomegalovirus exposure and HLA in healthy donors. The sequencing input was PBMCs. This chain joins TRBV4-2 and TRBJ1-5, with D possibly being TRBD1 (5 bases). The receptor comes from a boy between 2 and 10 years old in good health and CMV-seronegative. CDR3 sequence reads: CASSQEEGRGGQPQHF. CDR3 nucleotides: TGTGCCAGCAGCCAAGAGGAGGGGCGGGGAGGTCAGCCCCAGCATTTT.